Listed below are T cell receptor beta chains from one sample, sequenced in a study of Graves' ophthalmopathy and Graves' hyperthyroidism. A single record per CDR3 protein comes from TCRdb applying MiXCR to the multiplex PCR reads. The sample lists about 170,000 distinct CDR3 sequences, 30% to 45% occurring once. Sequenced: peripheral blood. The receptors shown here come from a woman in her forties with Graves' ophthalmopathy. The CDR3 runs from the conserved cysteine through the conserved F or W. The order of the fields is D gene, J gene, V gene, clone size, CDR3 DNA, CDR3 protein. A D gene is named only where the DNA matches it firmly. Not all rows give a size; the values are once, few, many and, for expanded clones, a class.

. TRBJ1-1 TRBV6-5 . TGTGCCAGCAGTTACGGGGGAACCCATAACACTGAAGCTTTCTTT CASSYGGTHNTEAFF
. TRBJ2-7 TRBV28 many TGTGCCAGCAGTTTTTCTTTAGGGATTTCCTACGAGCAGTACTTC CASSFSLGISYEQYF
TRBD1 TRBJ1-1 TRBV20-1 many TGCAGTGCTAGACAATGGACAGGGGGCGCGACTGAAGCTTTCTTT CSARQWTGGATEAFF
. TRBJ2-7 TRBV20-1 . TGCAGTGCTGAAGCGGTACAAACCTACGAGCAGTACTTC CSAEAVQTYEQYF
TRBD1 TRBJ1-6 TRBV20-1 . TGCAGTGCTAGAGACGGGACAGTGAGGAATTCACCCCTCCACTTT CSARDGTVRNSPLHF
. TRBJ2-5 TRBV7-2 many TGTGCCAGTAGACTAGTGGGTCGAGAGACCCAGTACTTC CASRLVGRETQYF
TRBD2 TRBJ2-7 TRBV6-1 once TGTGCCAGCACACAGACTAGCGGGAGGTGGTACGAGCAGTACTTC CASTQTSGRWYEQYF
. TRBJ1-3 TRBV5-1 many TGCGCCAGCAGCTCCGGGACGGCTGGAAACACCATATATTTT CASSSGTAGNTIYF
TRBD2 TRBJ2-5 TRBV7-2 . TGTGCCAGCAGCTTAGCTAGCGGGAGAGGCGGTCAAGAGACCCAGTACTTC CASSLASGRGGQETQYF
. TRBJ2-7 TRBV12-3/TRBV12-4 . TGTGCCAGCAGTTTAGCAGGGACCAGCTCCTACGAGCAGTACTTC CASSLAGTSSYEQYF
TRBD1 TRBJ1-5 TRBV7-2 . TGTGCCAGCAGCCTCTTCCAGGGGGGCAATCAGCCCCAGCATTTT CASSLFQGGNQPQHF
TRBD1 TRBJ1-3 TRBV12-3/TRBV12-4 many TGTGCCAGCACCGAGGACAGGGAGGGAAACACCATATATTTT CASTEDREGNTIYF
TRBD2 TRBJ2-7 TRBV5-1 many TGCGCCAGCAGATTGGCCTCTAGCGGCTACGAGCAGTACTTC CASRLASSGYEQYF
. TRBJ1-6 TRBV4-3 many TGCGCCAGCAGCCAGGCGGCATTTCTCGATAATTCACCCCTCCACTTT CASSQAAFLDNSPLHF
. TRBJ1-2 TRBV6-2/TRBV6-3 . TGTGCCAGCAGGCCCTTGGAGAGTAACTATGGCTACACCTTC CASRPLESNYGYTF
. TRBJ2-1 TRBV6-4 . TGTGCCAGCAGTCGACAGGACGGGTCCTACAATGAGCAGTTCTTC CASSRQDGSYNEQFF
. TRBJ2-7 TRBV30 many TGTGCCTGGAGTGTACCGGCCCCCTACGAGCAGTACTTC CAWSVPAPYEQYF
TRBD2 TRBJ2-2 TRBV6-2/TRBV6-3 . TGTGCCAGCAGTTTACTAGCGGGAGGGCCGGAGAACACCGGGGAGCTGTTTTTT CASSLLAGGPENTGELFF
. TRBJ1-1 TRBV10-2 . TGCGCCAGCAGCGTCACAGGGAGGGACACTGAAGCTTTCTTT CASSVTGRDTEAFF
. TRBJ2-5 TRBV6-5 once TGTGCCAGCAGTTTAGGCGGACTACTACAAGAGACCCAGTACTTC CASSLGGLLQETQYF
. TRBJ1-5 TRBV10-3 many TGTGCCATCTCTCCAGGTTATAGCAATCAGCCCCAGCATTTT CAISPGYSNQPQHF
TRBD2 TRBJ2-7 TRBV20-1 many TGCAGTGCTAGGACTAGCGACTACTACGAGCAGTACTTC CSARTSDYYEQYF
TRBD2 TRBJ2-7 TRBV12-3/TRBV12-4 . TGTGCCAGCAGCCATCCCGGGATGGGGGGGTACGAGCAGTACTTC CASSHPGMGGYEQYF
. TRBJ1-2 TRBV10-3 many TGTGCCATCTCCCGTTTTTACTATGGCTACACCTTC CAISRFYYGYTF
TRBD2 TRBJ2-7 TRBV6-2/TRBV6-3 many TGTGCCAGCAGTACCGAACTAGCGGCGTTCCACGAGCAGTACTTC CASSTELAAFHEQYF
. TRBJ1-1 TRBV6-2/TRBV6-3 . TGTGCCAGCACCCTCTCGGCGTACACTGAAGCTTTCTTT CASTLSAYTEAFF
. TRBJ2-2 TRBV30 many TGTGCCTGCCAACCGGGACACCTGGCCGACACCGGGGAGCTGTTTTTT CACQPGHLADTGELFF
. TRBJ2-1 TRBV6-1 . TGTGCCAGCAACCCTCCTGGGGGATTTAAAAACAATGAGCAGTTCTTC CASNPPGGFKNNEQFF
. TRBJ2-6 TRBV12-3/TRBV12-4 many TGTGCCAGCAGTTATTCGGAAGCTGGGGCCAACGTCCTGACTTTC CASSYSEAGANVLTF
TRBD2 TRBJ2-5 TRBV15 . TGTGCCACCAGCAGCCGTCTAGCGGGAATGCCCGGCGAGACCCAGTACTTC CATSSRLAGMPGETQYF
. TRBJ1-5 TRBV12-3/TRBV12-4 many TGTGCCAGCAGTTTGCGTGAGGATAATCAGCCCCAGCATTTT CASSLREDNQPQHF
. TRBJ2-2 TRBV6-2/TRBV6-3 . TGTGCCAGCAGTCTTCAGGGTACAGGGGAGCTGTTTTTT CASSLQGTGELFF
. TRBJ1-5 TRBV6-2/TRBV6-3 . TGTGCCAGCAGTTTTACCACCGGGACATCGAGCAATCAGCCCCAGCATTTT CASSFTTGTSSNQPQHF
. TRBJ2-7 TRBV11-2 . TGTGCCAGCAGCTTAGAACCGGGAACAAACGAGCAGTACTTC CASSLEPGTNEQYF
. TRBJ2-5 TRBV25-1 . TGTGCCAGTAATAAATTGGGGGAGACCCAGTACTTC CASNKLGETQYF
. TRBJ2-3 TRBV28 many TGTGCCAGCAGTCGCGCAGATACGCAGTATTTT CASSRADTQYF
. TRBJ2-7 TRBV20-1 many TGCAGTGCTAGTGGAGTGCCGACGCTTCAGGAGCAGTACTTC CSASGVPTLQEQYF
. TRBJ2-4 TRBV7-2 . TGTGCCAGCAGCTTAGATTCGTCCAAAAACATTCAGTACTTC CASSLDSSKNIQYF
TRBD1 TRBJ1-2 TRBV7-2 many TGTGCCAGCAGCTTAGTTGGAGAAGGGGGCCTTGGCTACACCTTC CASSLVGEGGLGYTF
. TRBJ1-1 TRBV12-3/TRBV12-4 many TGTGCCAGCAGTTCCGAGGTTACTGAAGCTTTCTTT CASSSEVTEAFF
. TRBJ2-6 TRBV4-2 many TGTGCCAGCAGCCAAAGGTTGACAGCAACCTCTGGGGCCAACGTCCTGACTTTC CASSQRLTATSGANVLTF
TRBD1 TRBJ1-2 TRBV7-2 . TGTGCCAGCAGCTTAGTCGGTCAGGGGGGATATGGCTACACCTTC CASSLVGQGGYGYTF
. TRBJ2-5 TRBV7-2 . TGTGCCAGCAGCTCCCCTGGGGGGAAAGAGACCCAGTACTTC CASSSPGGKETQYF
. TRBJ1-6 TRBV27 . TGTGCCAGCAGTAGGGTCAGAGGGGGGGCGAATAATTCACCCCTCCACTTT CASSRVRGGANNSPLHF
TRBD1 TRBJ2-2 TRBV19 few TGTGCCAGTAAGCGACAGGGTAGGGTGGAGCTGTTTTTT CASKRQGRVELFF
. TRBJ1-5 TRBV6-5 many TGTGCCAGCAGTCTCCGGGACGCACGTCAGCCCCAGCATTTT CASSLRDARQPQHF
. TRBJ1-1 TRBV19 many TGTGCCAGTAGTATGTTGCAGTCGGAAGCTTTCTTT CASSMLQSEAFF
. TRBJ1-3 TRBV27 . TGTGCCAGCAGTCCCCGGGTTAGCTCTGGAAACACCATATATTTT CASSPRVSSGNTIYF
. TRBJ1-1 TRBV11-3 many TGTGCCAGCAGCTTAGATCCGGGAATGAACACTGAAGCTTTCTTT CASSLDPGMNTEAFF
TRBD1 TRBJ1-1 TRBV4-1 . TGCGCCAGCAGCCAAGGGACAGGGCGGACTGAAGCTTTCTTT CASSQGTGRTEAFF
. TRBJ2-7 TRBV9 once TGTGCCAGCAGCGTGGCAGGGAGTTTTGACGAGCAGTACTTC CASSVAGSFDEQYF
. TRBJ1-5 TRBV6-2/TRBV6-3 many TGTGCCAGCAGTTACTCGCGGACGATTGACAATCAGCCCCAGCATTTT CASSYSRTIDNQPQHF
. TRBJ2-7 TRBV27 many TGTGCCAGCACCCCCACAGAGAGCTCCTACGAGCAGTACTTC CASTPTESSYEQYF